This T cell receptor beta chain was sequenced in a study of shared clonotypes between healthy human individuals. Naive-designated CD8 cells lacked CD45RO, were positively enriched for CCR7, and omitted terminally differentiated effector memory CD45RA+ cells. CDR3 size: 15 residues. The V gene end was trimmed by 7 bases and the J gene end by 0 bases; junction bases not matched to a gene: 3. Germline CDR1 and CDR2: LNHDA and SQIVND (reference sequence). It was across several immunoSEQ plates that each subset's genomic DNA was evenly split. Only in-frame clones appear in the TCRdb table, and some are missing; sequencing was by immunoSEQ multiplex PCR. Counted here are about 2 million clones, 85% to 95% occurring once; the ten biggest clones make up roughly 1.1%.

Sequencing input: naive CD8+ T cells sorted from blood. The gene calls are TRBV19 and TRBJ2-6, with 7 bases identical to TRBD1. The origin of this receptor is a man between 18 and 35 years old in good health. The CDR3 sequence is CASKDRFSGANVLTF. CDR3 DNA sequence: TGTGCCAGTAAGGACAGGTTCTCTGGGGCCAACGTCCTGACTTTC.